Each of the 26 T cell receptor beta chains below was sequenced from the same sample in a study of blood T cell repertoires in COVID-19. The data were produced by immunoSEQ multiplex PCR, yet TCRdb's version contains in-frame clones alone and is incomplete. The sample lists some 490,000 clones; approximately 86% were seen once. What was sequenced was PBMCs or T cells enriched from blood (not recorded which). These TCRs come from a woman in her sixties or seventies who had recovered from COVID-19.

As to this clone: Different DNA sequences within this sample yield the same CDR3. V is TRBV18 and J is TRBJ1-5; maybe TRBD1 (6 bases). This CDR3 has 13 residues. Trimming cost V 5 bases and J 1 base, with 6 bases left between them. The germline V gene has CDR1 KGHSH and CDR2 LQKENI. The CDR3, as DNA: TGTGCCAGCTCAACAGGGAGCAATCAGCCCCAGCATTTT. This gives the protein CASSTGSNQPQHF.

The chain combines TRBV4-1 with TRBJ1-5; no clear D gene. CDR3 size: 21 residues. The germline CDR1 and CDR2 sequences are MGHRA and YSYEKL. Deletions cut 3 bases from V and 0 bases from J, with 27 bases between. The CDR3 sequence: CASSHFTRMGSKFYSNQPQHF. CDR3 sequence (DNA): TGCGCCAGCAGCCACTTTACAAGGATGGGCAGCAAGTTTTATAGCAATCAGCCCCAGCATTTT.

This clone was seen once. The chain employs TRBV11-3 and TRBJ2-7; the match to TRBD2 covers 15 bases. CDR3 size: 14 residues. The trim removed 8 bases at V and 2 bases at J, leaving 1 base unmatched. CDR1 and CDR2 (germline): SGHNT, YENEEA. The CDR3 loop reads CASGLAGGPYEQYF. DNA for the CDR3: TGTGCCAGCGGACTAGCGGGGGGGCCCTACGAGCAGTACTTC.

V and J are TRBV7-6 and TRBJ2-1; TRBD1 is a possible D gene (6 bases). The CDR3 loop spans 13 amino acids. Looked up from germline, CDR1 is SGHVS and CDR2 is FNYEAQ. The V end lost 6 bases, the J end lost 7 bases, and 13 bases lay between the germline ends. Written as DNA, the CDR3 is TGTGCCAGCAGGGAACAGGGTTGGAATGAGCAGTTCTTC. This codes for CASREQGWNEQFF.

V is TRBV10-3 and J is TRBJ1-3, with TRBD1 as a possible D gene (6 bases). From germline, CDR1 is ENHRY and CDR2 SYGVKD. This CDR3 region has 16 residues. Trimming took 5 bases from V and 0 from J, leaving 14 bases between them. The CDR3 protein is CAISIQQGPSGNTIYF. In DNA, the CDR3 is TGTGCCATCAGTATACAACAGGGTCCCTCTGGAAACACCATATATTTT.

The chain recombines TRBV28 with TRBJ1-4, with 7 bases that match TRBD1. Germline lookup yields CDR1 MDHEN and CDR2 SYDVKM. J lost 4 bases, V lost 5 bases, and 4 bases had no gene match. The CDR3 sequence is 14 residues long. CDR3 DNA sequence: TGTGCCAGCAGTGGACAGGTTTTTAATGAAAAACTGTTTTTT. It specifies CASSGQVFNEKLFF.

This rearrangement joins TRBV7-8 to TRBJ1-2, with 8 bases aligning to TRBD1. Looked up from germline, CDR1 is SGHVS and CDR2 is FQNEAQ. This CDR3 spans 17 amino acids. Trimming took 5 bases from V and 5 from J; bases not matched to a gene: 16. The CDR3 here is CASSRSSPGGAGYGYTF. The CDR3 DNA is TGTGCCAGCAGCCGCTCGAGTCCAGGGGGCGCGGGGTATGGCTACACCTTC.

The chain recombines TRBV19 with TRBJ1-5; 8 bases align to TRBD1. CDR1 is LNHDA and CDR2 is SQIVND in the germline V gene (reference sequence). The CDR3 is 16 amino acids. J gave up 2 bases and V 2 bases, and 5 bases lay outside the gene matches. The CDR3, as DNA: TGTGCCAGTAGTATAAAGGTACAGGGGGGCAATCAGCCCCAGCATTTT. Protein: CASSIKVQGGNQPQHF. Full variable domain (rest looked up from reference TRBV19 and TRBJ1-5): DGGITQSPKYLFRKEGQNVTLSCEQNLNHDAMYWYRQDPGQGLRLIYYSQIVNDFQKGDIAEGYSVSREKKESFPLTVTSAQKNPTAFYLCASSIKVQGGNQPQHFGDGTRLSIL.

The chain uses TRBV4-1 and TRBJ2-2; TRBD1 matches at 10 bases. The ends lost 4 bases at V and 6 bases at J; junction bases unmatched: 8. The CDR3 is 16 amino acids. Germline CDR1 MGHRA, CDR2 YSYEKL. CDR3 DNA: TGCGCCAGCAGCCCCCGACAGGGGGCGCGGGCCGGGGAGCTGTTTTTT. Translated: CASSPRQGARAGELFF.

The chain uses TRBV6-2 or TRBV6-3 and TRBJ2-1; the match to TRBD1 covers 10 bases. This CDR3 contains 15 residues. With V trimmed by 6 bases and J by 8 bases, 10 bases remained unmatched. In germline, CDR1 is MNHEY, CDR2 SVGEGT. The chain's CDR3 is CASSRPGTGVHEQFF. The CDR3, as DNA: TGTGCCAGCAGCCGACCGGGGACAGGGGTCCATGAGCAGTTCTTC.

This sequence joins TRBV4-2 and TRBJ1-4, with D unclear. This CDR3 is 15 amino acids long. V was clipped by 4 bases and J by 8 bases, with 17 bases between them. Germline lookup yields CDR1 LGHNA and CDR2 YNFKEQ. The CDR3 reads CASSPSRVPGEKLFF. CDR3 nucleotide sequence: TGTGCCAGCAGCCCGTCACGCGTCCCGGGGGAAAAACTGTTTTTT.

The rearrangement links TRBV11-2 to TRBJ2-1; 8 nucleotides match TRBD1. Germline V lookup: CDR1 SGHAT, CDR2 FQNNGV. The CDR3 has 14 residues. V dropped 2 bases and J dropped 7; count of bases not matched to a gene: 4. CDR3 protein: CASSLFGQGNEQFF. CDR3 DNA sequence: TGTGCCAGCAGCTTATTCGGACAGGGAAATGAGCAGTTCTTC. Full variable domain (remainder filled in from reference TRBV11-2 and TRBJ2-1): EAGVAQSPRYKIIEKRQSVAFWCNPISGHATLYWYQQILGQGPKLLIQFQNNGVVDDSQLPKDRFSAERLKGVDSTLKIQPAKLEDSAVYLCASSLFGQGNEQFFGPGTRLTVL.

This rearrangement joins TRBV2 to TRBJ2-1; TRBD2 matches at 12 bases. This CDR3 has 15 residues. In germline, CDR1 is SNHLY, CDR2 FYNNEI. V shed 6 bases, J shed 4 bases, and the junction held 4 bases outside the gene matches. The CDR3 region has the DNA TGTGCCAGCAGGAACCTAGCGGGGGGGTACAATGAGCAGTTCTTC. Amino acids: CASRNLAGGYNEQFF. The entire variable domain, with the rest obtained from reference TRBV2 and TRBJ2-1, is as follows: EPEVTQTPSHQVTQMGQEVILRCVPISNHLYFYWYRQILGQKVEFLVSFYNNEISEKSEIFDDQFSVERPDGSNFTLKIRSTKLEDSAMYFCASRNLAGGYNEQFFGPGTRLTVL.

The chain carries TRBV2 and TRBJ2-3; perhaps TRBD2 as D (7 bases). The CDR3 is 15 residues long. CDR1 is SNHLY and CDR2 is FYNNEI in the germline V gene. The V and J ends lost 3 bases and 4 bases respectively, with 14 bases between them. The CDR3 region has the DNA TGTGCCAGCAGTGATGTGGGGGGGCAATCAGATACGCAGTATTTT. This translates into CASSDVGGQSDTQYF.

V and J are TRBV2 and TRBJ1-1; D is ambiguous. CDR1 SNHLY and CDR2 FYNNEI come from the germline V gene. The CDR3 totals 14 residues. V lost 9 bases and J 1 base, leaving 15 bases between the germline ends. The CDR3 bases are TGTGCCAGTTTCGTGTCGAGGGCGAACACTGAAGCTTTCTTT. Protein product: CASFVSRANTEAFF.

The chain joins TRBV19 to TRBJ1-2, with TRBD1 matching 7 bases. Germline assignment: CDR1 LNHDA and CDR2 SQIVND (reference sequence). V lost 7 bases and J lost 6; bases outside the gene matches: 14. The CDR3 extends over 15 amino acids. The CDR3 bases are TGTGCCAGTAACCCCTCTTATAAAACAGGGGATGGCTACACCTTC. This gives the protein CASNPSYKTGDGYTF.

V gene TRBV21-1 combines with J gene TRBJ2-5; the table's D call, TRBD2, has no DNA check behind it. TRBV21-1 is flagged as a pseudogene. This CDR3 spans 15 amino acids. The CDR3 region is CASSKEKRKQETQYF. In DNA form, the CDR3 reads TGTGCCAGCAGCAAAGAAAAGCGGAAGCAAGAGACCCAGTACTTC.

CDR3 in amino acids: CATLDRKFPDTQYF. DNA for the CDR3: TGTGCCACCTTAGACAGAAAGTTTCCAGATACGCAGTATTTT. This chain links TRBV24-1 with TRBJ2-3, with D possibly TRBD1 on 5 matching bases. The V gene's germline CDR1 is KGHDR and CDR2 SFDVKD. The CDR3 runs to 14 residues. The V gene lost 9 bases and the J gene lost 4 bases, with 16 bases spanning the gap.

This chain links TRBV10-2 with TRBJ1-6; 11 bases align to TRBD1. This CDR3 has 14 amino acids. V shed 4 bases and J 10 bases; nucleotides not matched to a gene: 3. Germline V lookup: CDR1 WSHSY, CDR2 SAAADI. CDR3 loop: CASSGWDRGSPLHF. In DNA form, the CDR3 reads TGCGCCAGCAGTGGATGGGACAGGGGGTCACCCCTCCACTTT.

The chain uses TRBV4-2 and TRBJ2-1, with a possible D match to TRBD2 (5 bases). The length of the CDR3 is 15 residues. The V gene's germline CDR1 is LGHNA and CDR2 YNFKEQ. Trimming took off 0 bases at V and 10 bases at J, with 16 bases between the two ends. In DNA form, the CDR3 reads TGTGCCAGCAGCCAAGATCGGGAACTAGTCGGCGAGCAGTTCTTC. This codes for CASSQDRELVGEQFF.

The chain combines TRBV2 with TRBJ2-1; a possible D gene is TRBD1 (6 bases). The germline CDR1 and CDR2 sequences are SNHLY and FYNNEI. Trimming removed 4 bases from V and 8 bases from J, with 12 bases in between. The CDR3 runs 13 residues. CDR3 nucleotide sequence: TGTGCCAGCAGTGTCACAGGGATCCATGAGCAGTTCTTC. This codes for CASSVTGIHEQFF.

This chain's CDR3 is CASSESLGLAYFSYQETQYF. Here the CDR3 DNA reads TGTGCCAGCAGTGAAAGTTTGGGACTAGCGTACTTCTCCTACCAAGAGACCCAGTACTTC. The chain couples TRBV6-1 to TRBJ2-5; TRBD2 aligns across 10 bases. This CDR3 is 20 amino acids long. Germline V gene data show CDR1 as MNHNS and CDR2 as SASEGT. The trim removed 2 bases at V and 0 bases at J, leaving 15 bases unmatched.

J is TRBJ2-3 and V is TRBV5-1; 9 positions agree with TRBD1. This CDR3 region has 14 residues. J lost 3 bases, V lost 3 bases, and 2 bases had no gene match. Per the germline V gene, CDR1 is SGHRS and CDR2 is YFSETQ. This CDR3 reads CASSWDRATDTQYF. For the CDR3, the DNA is TGCGCCAGCAGCTGGGACAGGGCAACAGATACGCAGTATTTT.

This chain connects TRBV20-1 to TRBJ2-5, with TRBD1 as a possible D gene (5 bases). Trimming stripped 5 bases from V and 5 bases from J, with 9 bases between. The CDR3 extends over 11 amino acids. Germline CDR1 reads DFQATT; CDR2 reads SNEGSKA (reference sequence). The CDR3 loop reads CSAQKGETQYF. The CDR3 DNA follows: TGCAGTGCTCAGAAGGGGGAGACCCAGTACTTC.

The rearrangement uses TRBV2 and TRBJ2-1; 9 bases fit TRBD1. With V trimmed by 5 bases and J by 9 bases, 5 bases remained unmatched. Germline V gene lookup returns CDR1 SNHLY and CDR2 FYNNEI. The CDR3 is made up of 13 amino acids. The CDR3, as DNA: TGTGCCAGCAGTCGGGACAGGGACTTTGAGCAGTTCTTC. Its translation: CASSRDRDFEQFF.

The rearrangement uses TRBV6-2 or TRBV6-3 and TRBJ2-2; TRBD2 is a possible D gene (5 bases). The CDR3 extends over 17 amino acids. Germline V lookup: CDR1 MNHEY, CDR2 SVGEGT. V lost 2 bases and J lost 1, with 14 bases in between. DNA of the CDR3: TGTGCCAGCAGTTACCCTAATACCGGGGTGAACACCGGGGAGCTGTTTTTT. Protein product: CASSYPNTGVNTGELFF.